This T cell receptor (beta chain) comes out of a study of blood T cell repertoires in COVID-19. This table comes from immunoSEQ multiplex PCR, and its TCRdb copy is limited to in-frame clones, with some not included. The table includes roughly 70,000 clones, 80% detected once. The receptor's source is a man in his sixties or seventies who had recovered from COVID-19. The specimen was peripheral blood.

The CDR3 spells CASSLDGGVGEKLFF. The CDR3 nucleotides read TGTGCCAGCAGCTTAGATGGGGGGGTTGGAGAAAAACTGTTTTTT. The rearrangement uses TRBV7-9 and TRBJ1-4; perhaps TRBD1 as D (5 bases). V gave up 1 base and J gave up 8 bases, with 14 bases separating them. The V gene's germline CDR1 is SEHNR and CDR2 FQNEAQ (reference sequence). The CDR3 length is 15 residues.